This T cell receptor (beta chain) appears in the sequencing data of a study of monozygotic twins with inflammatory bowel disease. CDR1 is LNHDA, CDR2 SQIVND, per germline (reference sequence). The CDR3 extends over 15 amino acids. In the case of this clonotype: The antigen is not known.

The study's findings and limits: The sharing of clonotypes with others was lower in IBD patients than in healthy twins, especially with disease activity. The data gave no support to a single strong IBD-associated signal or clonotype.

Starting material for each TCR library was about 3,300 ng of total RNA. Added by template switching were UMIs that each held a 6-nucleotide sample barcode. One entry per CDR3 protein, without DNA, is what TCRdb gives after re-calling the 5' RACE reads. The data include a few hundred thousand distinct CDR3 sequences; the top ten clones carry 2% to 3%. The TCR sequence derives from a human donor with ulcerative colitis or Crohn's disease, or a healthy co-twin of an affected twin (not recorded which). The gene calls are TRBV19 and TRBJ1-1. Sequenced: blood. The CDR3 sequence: CASSIDPGGHGEAFF.